This is a list of T cell receptor beta chains from one sample in a study of pediatric ulcerative colitis. Method: immunoSEQ multiplex PCR; TCRdb's copy keeps in-frame clones and lacks some. The sample contains roughly 54,000 clones, over 70% of which appear only once. Sequences were obtained from blood. All receptors derive from a boy younger than 18 who was a control in a study of pediatric ulcerative colitis. The CDR3 runs from the conserved cysteine through the conserved F or W. Each record gives: D gene, J gene, V gene, clone size, CDR3 DNA, CDR3 protein. D genes are given only for firm matches. A clone size is listed for some rows: how often the clone was seen (once, few, many), or a class if it is expanded.

d_call: -; j_call: TRBJ2-7; v_call: TRBV6-1; clone_size: -; cdr3_nt: TGTGCCAGCAGTGATCTCCCGGGGCAGCCGCCCTACGAGCAGTACTTC; cdr3_aa: CASSDLPGQPPYEQYF
d_call: TRBD2; j_call: TRBJ2-7; v_call: TRBV27; clone_size: -; cdr3_nt: TGTGCCAGCAGGATCCGACTAGCGCAATCCTACGAGCAGTACTTC; cdr3_aa: CASRIRLAQSYEQYF
d_call: -; j_call: TRBJ1-5; v_call: TRBV6-5; clone_size: -; cdr3_nt: TGTGCCAGCAGGGGGTATAGCAATCAGCCCCAGCATTTT; cdr3_aa: CASRGYSNQPQHF
d_call: -; j_call: TRBJ2-5; v_call: TRBV4-3; clone_size: -; cdr3_nt: TGCGCCAGCAGCCGTGGCTGGTTAAGTGAGACCCAGTACTTC; cdr3_aa: CASSRGWLSETQYF
d_call: TRBD2; j_call: TRBJ2-7; v_call: TRBV7-2; clone_size: -; cdr3_nt: TGTGCCAGCAGCTCGGGACTAGCGGGGGCCTACGAGCAGTACTTC; cdr3_aa: CASSSGLAGAYEQYF
d_call: TRBD2; j_call: TRBJ2-1; v_call: TRBV7-3; clone_size: few; cdr3_nt: TGTGCCAGCAGCCTCACAGCGTGGGGACTAGGGTACTACAATGAGCAGTTCTTC; cdr3_aa: CASSLTAWGLGYYNEQFF
d_call: TRBD2; j_call: TRBJ2-1; v_call: TRBV7-3; clone_size: -; cdr3_nt: TGTGCCAGCAGCTTCGATGCGGGAGGGCCTGTTCAGTTCTTC; cdr3_aa: CASSFDAGGPVQFF
d_call: -; j_call: TRBJ2-7; v_call: TRBV19; clone_size: once; cdr3_nt: TGTGCCAGTAGCCTCCTTGGGACTTTCTACGAGCAGTACTTC; cdr3_aa: CASSLLGTFYEQYF
d_call: -; j_call: TRBJ2-7; v_call: TRBV28; clone_size: -; cdr3_nt: TGTGCCAGCAATCCGGGGTACGATACCTACGAGCAGTACTTC; cdr3_aa: CASNPGYDTYEQYF
d_call: -; j_call: TRBJ1-1; v_call: TRBV4-3; clone_size: -; cdr3_nt: TGCGCCAGCAGCCAAGATCGGGCCAATGAAGCTTTCTTT; cdr3_aa: CASSQDRANEAFF
d_call: -; j_call: TRBJ1-1; v_call: TRBV28; clone_size: -; cdr3_nt: TGTGCCAGCAGCGTGTGGGGTACTGAAGCTTTCTTT; cdr3_aa: CASSVWGTEAFF
d_call: -; j_call: TRBJ1-2; v_call: TRBV10-3; clone_size: -; cdr3_nt: TGTGCCATCAGTGAGTCAGGGGATTATGGCTACACCTTC; cdr3_aa: CAISESGDYGYTF
d_call: -; j_call: TRBJ2-2; v_call: TRBV5-1; clone_size: -; cdr3_nt: TGCGCCAGCAGCCCAATAACAGGGGAGGACACCGGGGAGCTGTTTTTT; cdr3_aa: CASSPITGEDTGELFF
d_call: -; j_call: TRBJ2-3; v_call: TRBV27; clone_size: -; cdr3_nt: TGTGCCAGCAGTGCGGAGGGGTGGCGGGGCACAGATACGCAGTATTTT; cdr3_aa: CASSAEGWRGTDTQYF
d_call: TRBD2; j_call: TRBJ2-5; v_call: TRBV18; clone_size: -; cdr3_nt: TGTGCCAGCTCACCGGAGGGACTACAAAGGACCCAAGAGACCCAGTACTTC; cdr3_aa: CASSPEGLQRTQETQYF
d_call: TRBD1; j_call: TRBJ2-7; v_call: TRBV5-1; clone_size: -; cdr3_nt: TGCGCCAGCAGCCCCGAGGACAGGGCCTTCTCCTACGAGCAGTACTTC; cdr3_aa: CASSPEDRAFSYEQYF
d_call: TRBD2; j_call: TRBJ2-7; v_call: TRBV27; clone_size: -; cdr3_nt: TGTGCCAGCAGTCCGGGACTAGCGGGATGGTACGAGCAGTACTTC; cdr3_aa: CASSPGLAGWYEQYF
d_call: -; j_call: TRBJ1-1; v_call: TRBV2; clone_size: -; cdr3_nt: TGTGCCAGTCTCGCCCCTGAAGCTTTCTTT; cdr3_aa: CASLAPEAFF
d_call: -; j_call: TRBJ1-4; v_call: TRBV7-2; clone_size: -; cdr3_nt: TGTGCCAGCCGACCGTATGATAATGAAAAACTGTTTTTT; cdr3_aa: CASRPYDNEKLFF
d_call: -; j_call: TRBJ1-2; v_call: TRBV7-8; clone_size: -; cdr3_nt: TGTGCCAGCAGCTTAGCGCCAAACAGTCTAGCTAACTATGGCTACACCTTC; cdr3_aa: CASSLAPNSLANYGYTF
d_call: -; j_call: TRBJ1-1; v_call: TRBV5-1; clone_size: few; cdr3_nt: TGCGCCAGCAGCTCGAGCGGCAGAAACACTGAAGCTTTCTTT; cdr3_aa: CASSSSGRNTEAFF
d_call: TRBD1; j_call: TRBJ1-6; v_call: TRBV4-3; clone_size: -; cdr3_nt: TGCGCCAGCAGCCAGGAAGGACAGGGGTATAATTCACCCCTCCACTTT; cdr3_aa: CASSQEGQGYNSPLHF
d_call: TRBD2; j_call: TRBJ2-1; v_call: TRBV6-5; clone_size: -; cdr3_nt: TGTGCCAGCAGCTTAGCGGGAGTTCTAAATGAGCAGTTCTTC; cdr3_aa: CASSLAGVLNEQFF
d_call: TRBD2; j_call: TRBJ2-1; v_call: TRBV4-2; clone_size: -; cdr3_nt: TGTGCCAGCAGCCAAGTTACGGGAGGGGACTACAATGAGCAGTTCTTC; cdr3_aa: CASSQVTGGDYNEQFF
d_call: TRBD1; j_call: TRBJ2-7; v_call: TRBV19; clone_size: -; cdr3_nt: TGTGCCAGTACACGGGACAGTGGCCACTACGAGCAGTACTTC; cdr3_aa: CASTRDSGHYEQYF
d_call: TRBD1; j_call: TRBJ1-1; v_call: TRBV6-6; clone_size: -; cdr3_nt: TGTGCCAGCAGTTACACAGGGGACACTGAAGCTTTCTTT; cdr3_aa: CASSYTGDTEAFF
d_call: -; j_call: TRBJ1-3; v_call: TRBV25-1; clone_size: -; cdr3_nt: TGTGCCAGCAGTGACCTGGGGGTGGGGGGAAACACCATATATTTT; cdr3_aa: CASSDLGVGGNTIYF
d_call: -; j_call: TRBJ2-7; v_call: TRBV6-5; clone_size: -; cdr3_nt: TGTGCCAGCCGCGAACAGGGAAGTCCGGACGAGCAGTACTTC; cdr3_aa: CASREQGSPDEQYF
d_call: -; j_call: TRBJ1-1; v_call: TRBV5-4; clone_size: -; cdr3_nt: TGTGCCAGCAGCTCAGGGGCACCAAGGGCCACTGAAGCTTTCTTT; cdr3_aa: CASSSGAPRATEAFF
d_call: TRBD1; j_call: TRBJ1-1; v_call: TRBV2; clone_size: -; cdr3_nt: TGTGCCAGCAGTGAACAGGGGGGCACTGAAGCTTTCTTT; cdr3_aa: CASSEQGGTEAFF
d_call: -; j_call: TRBJ2-5; v_call: TRBV19; clone_size: -; cdr3_nt: TGTGCCAGTAGGCGGGACAGAACTCAAGAGACCCAGTACTTC; cdr3_aa: CASRRDRTQETQYF
d_call: -; j_call: TRBJ2-5; v_call: TRBV7-8; clone_size: -; cdr3_nt: TGTGCCAGCAGCTTAATGAGAATGTACGTTCGGGAGACCCAGTACTTC; cdr3_aa: CASSLMRMYVRETQYF
d_call: -; j_call: TRBJ1-1; v_call: TRBV7-9; clone_size: -; cdr3_nt: TGTGCCAGCAGCTTCTCCGGACTAACTGAAGCTTTCTTT; cdr3_aa: CASSFSGLTEAFF
d_call: -; j_call: TRBJ1-4; v_call: TRBV5-1; clone_size: -; cdr3_nt: TGCGCCAGCAGCTTGTTTAACAGGGACGAAAAACTGTTTTTT; cdr3_aa: CASSLFNRDEKLFF
d_call: -; j_call: TRBJ2-4; v_call: TRBV6-1; clone_size: -; cdr3_nt: TGTGCCAGCAGTGAATCAGTCCCGGAGGACATTCAGTACTTC; cdr3_aa: CASSESVPEDIQYF
d_call: -; j_call: TRBJ2-3; v_call: TRBV30; clone_size: -; cdr3_nt: TGTGCCTGGAGTGTATACCGGGGTCTAACAGATACGCAGTATTTT; cdr3_aa: CAWSVYRGLTDTQYF
d_call: -; j_call: TRBJ2-5; v_call: TRBV28; clone_size: -; cdr3_nt: TGTGCCAGCAGTCCTGCAGGGTATGGGCGAGAGACCCAGTACTTC; cdr3_aa: CASSPAGYGRETQYF